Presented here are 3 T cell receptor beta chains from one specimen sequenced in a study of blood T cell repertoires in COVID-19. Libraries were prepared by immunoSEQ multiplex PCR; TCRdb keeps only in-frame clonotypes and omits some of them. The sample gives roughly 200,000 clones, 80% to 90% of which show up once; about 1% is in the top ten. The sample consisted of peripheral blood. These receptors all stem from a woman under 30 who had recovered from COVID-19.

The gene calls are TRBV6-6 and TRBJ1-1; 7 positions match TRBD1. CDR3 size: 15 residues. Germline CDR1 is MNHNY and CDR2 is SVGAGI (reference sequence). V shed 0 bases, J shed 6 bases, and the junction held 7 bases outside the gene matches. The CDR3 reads CASSYSIQGSPEAFF. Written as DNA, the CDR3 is TGTGCCAGCAGTTACTCGATACAGGGGAGTCCTGAAGCTTTCTTT.

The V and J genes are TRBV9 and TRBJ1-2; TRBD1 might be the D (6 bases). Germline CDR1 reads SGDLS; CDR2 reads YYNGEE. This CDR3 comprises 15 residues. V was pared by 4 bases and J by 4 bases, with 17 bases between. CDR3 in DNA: TGTGCCAGCAGCCCATCATACGGGACAATCTATGGCTACACCTTC. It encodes CASSPSYGTIYGYTF.

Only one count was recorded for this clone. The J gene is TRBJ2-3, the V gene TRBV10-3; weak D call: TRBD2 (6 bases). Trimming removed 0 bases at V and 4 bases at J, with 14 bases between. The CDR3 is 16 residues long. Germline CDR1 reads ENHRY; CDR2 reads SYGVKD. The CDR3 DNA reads TGTGCCATCAGTGAGTCGACTGCGGGGATGGCAGATACGCAGTATTTT. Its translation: CAISESTAGMADTQYF.